Following are 30 T cell receptor beta chains from one sample sequenced in a study of identical twins. TCRdb re-called the 5' RACE reads with MiXCR, one entry per CDR3 protein. The sample consists of 500,000 to 600,000 distinct CDR3 sequences, 22% of them appearing once. These data also featured in a second study, about T cells expressing NK-cell markers.

Sequenced: CD4+ T cells sorted from blood. All receptors come from a woman aged 18-29 years in good health.

The J gene is TRBJ2-1, the V gene TRBV15; perhaps TRBD1 as D (6 bases). CDR3 size: 14 residues. The V end lost 5 bases, the J end lost 0 bases, and 8 bases lay between the germline ends. Germline V CDR1 and CDR2: LNHNV, YYDKDF (reference sequence). The CDR3 DNA is TGTGCCACCAGCGGGGGCCTCTCCTACAATGAGCAGTTCTTC. It specifies CATSGGLSYNEQFF.

The chain recombines TRBV5-5 with TRBJ2-5; weak D call: TRBD2 (6 bases). Trimming took 0 bases from V and 5 from J, leaving 17 bases between them. The germline CDR1 and CDR2 sequences are SGHKS and YYEKEE (reference sequence). The CDR3 has 16 residues. CDR3 in amino acids: CASSLGPGTAGETQYF. CDR3 DNA sequence: TGTGCCAGCAGCTTGGGGCCCGGGACTGCAGGGGAGACCCAGTACTTC.

This clonotype was detected a few times. V usage is TRBV25-1 and J usage is TRBJ2-3; 15 bases fit TRBD2. V was pared by 3 bases and J by 4 bases, with 8 bases of the junction left unmatched. The CDR3 is made up of 18 amino acids. Germline CDR1 and CDR2: MGHDK and SYGVNS. CDR3 region: CASSDRGLAGGRADTQYF. CDR3 in DNA: TGTGCCAGCAGTGACAGGGGACTAGCGGGAGGTAGGGCAGATACGCAGTATTTT.

The table lists this clonotype with a few counts. This rearrangement joins TRBV25-1 to TRBJ2-2; D may be TRBD2 (5 bases). The ends were cut back, 7 bases at V and 3 bases at J, with 12 bases in the middle. The CDR3 covers 14 residues. Germline-derived CDR1 and CDR2 are MGHDK and SYGVNS. CDR3 sequence reads: CASTVRADTGELFF. For the CDR3, the DNA is TGTGCCAGCACAGTGCGGGCCGACACCGGGGAGCTGTTTTTT.

The CDR3 sequence is CSARTGLVATQGYTF. The CDR3 region has the DNA TGCAGTGCTAGGACGGGACTCGTCGCAACGCAGGGCTACACCTTC. This rearrangement joins TRBV20-1 to TRBJ1-2, with D possibly matching TRBD1 (5 bases). CDR1 DFQATT and CDR2 SNEGSKA come from the germline V gene (reference sequence). The CDR3 has 15 amino acids. Between the trimmed V and J ends, which lost 3 bases and 8 bases, there was a span of 22 bases.

This clonotype was picked up a small number of times. V and J are TRBV5-1 and TRBJ2-1, with 11 bases that match TRBD2. Trimming cost V 1 base and J 10 bases; bases outside gene matches: 10. The CDR3 consists of 16 residues. Germline V gene sequence: CDR1 SGHRS, CDR2 YFSETQ. The CDR3 spells CASSLLSASGRNEQFF. The CDR3 nucleotides are TGCGCCAGCAGCTTGCTGTCGGCTAGCGGGAGGAACGAGCAGTTCTTC.

The chain carries TRBV20-1 and TRBJ2-7; 11 bases map to TRBD1. V shed 1 base and J 4 bases; nucleotides not matched to a gene: 6. Germline values: CDR1 DFQATT, CDR2 SNEGSKA (reference sequence). CDR3 length equals 15 residues. The CDR3 nucleotides read TGCAGTGCTAGAGCCCCGGGACAGGGGGTTTACGAGCAGTACTTC. Translation gives CSARAPGQGVYEQYF.

This chain connects TRBV14 to TRBJ2-3, with 7 positions matching TRBD2. The CDR3 is 13 residues long. CDR1 is SGHDN and CDR2 is FVKESK in the germline V gene. Germline trimming cut 10 bases from V and 5 bases from J; bases unmatched to any gene: 9. The CDR3 DNA is TGTGCCACAGGACCTCCTAGCGGAGATACGCAGTATTTT. Protein product: CATGPPSGDTQYF. The full variable domain, rest sourced from reference TRBV14 and TRBJ2-3, is EAGVTQFPSHSVIEKGQTVTLRCDPISGHDNLYWYRRVMGKEIKFLLHFVKESKQDESGMPNNRFLAERTGGTYSTLKVQPAELEDSGVYFCATGPPSGDTQYFGPGTRLTVL.

Only a few counts were recorded for this clonotype. This chain uses TRBV20-1 with TRBJ2-3, with D unclear. In germline, CDR1 is DFQATT, CDR2 SNEGSKA (reference sequence). V lost 6 bases to trimming and J lost 6 bases, with 16 bases between them. This CDR3 has 13 amino acids. DNA of the CDR3: TGCAGTGCGCCGGCCTCCCCCACCGATACGCAGTATTTT. Translation gives CSAPASPTDTQYF.

This clonotype was detected only a few times. The genes are TRBV10-2 and TRBJ2-1; 8 bases are shared with TRBD2. The CDR3 spans 16 residues. Germline CDR1 WSHSY, CDR2 SAAADI. V lost 0 bases, J lost 5 bases, and 6 bases stayed unmatched. The chain's CDR3 is CASSESKLAVHNEQFF. The DNA of the CDR3 is TGCGCCAGCAGTGAGTCTAAACTAGCGGTCCACAATGAGCAGTTCTTC.

This clonotype appeared a few times. The chain carries TRBV20-1 and TRBJ2-2; 9 bases line up with TRBD2. The CDR3 runs 15 residues. CDR1 DFQATT and CDR2 SNEGSKA come from the germline V gene (reference sequence). Germline trimming cut 6 bases from V and 5 bases from J; bases unmatched to any gene: 10. The CDR3 protein is CSARVAGVGTGELFF. Written as DNA, the CDR3 is TGCAGTGCCAGGGTAGCGGGAGTTGGGACCGGGGAGCTGTTTTTT.

CDR3 nucleotides: TGTGCCAGCAGCTCACCAGGGGCGGTGCAGTACTTC. Its protein product is CASSSPGAVQYF. The chain couples TRBV7-8 to TRBJ2-7, with D possibly being TRBD1 (6 bases). The V and J ends lost 4 bases and 9 bases respectively, with 13 bases between them. This CDR3 contains 12 residues. Germline V gene sequence: CDR1 SGHVS, CDR2 FQNEAQ. The full variable domain, its missing parts supplied by reference TRBV7-8 and TRBJ2-7, is GAGVSQSPRYKVAKRGQDVALRCDPISGHVSLFWYQQALGQGPEFLTYFQNEAQLDKSGLPSDRFFAERPEGSVSTLKIQRTQQEDSAVYLCASSSPGAVQYFGPGTRLTVT.

This clonotype has just a few counts. The rearrangement uses TRBV9 and TRBJ1-1; 7 bases match TRBD1. V gave up 3 bases and J gave up 6 bases; unmatched junction bases: 11. The V gene's germline CDR1 is SGDLS and CDR2 YYNGEE. The CDR3 covers 15 residues. The CDR3 loop reads CASSEPVQGSAEAFF. The CDR3 DNA sequence: TGTGCCAGCAGCGAACCGGTACAGGGGAGCGCTGAAGCTTTCTTT.

V and J are TRBV9 and TRBJ2-5, with D possibly matching TRBD2 (6 bases). Germline assignment: CDR1 SGDLS and CDR2 YYNGEE. Trimming shortened V by 1 base and J by 3 bases, and 10 bases separated the two germline ends. CDR3 length equals 14 residues. CDR3 in amino acids: CASSVSIAEETQYF. In nucleotides, the CDR3 is TGTGCCAGCAGCGTAAGTATAGCGGAAGAGACCCAGTACTTC.

CDR3 amino acids: CASSPVSGGVNEQFF. CDR3 bases: TGTGCCAGCAGCCCCGTCAGTGGTGGGGTTAATGAGCAGTTCTTC. The J gene is TRBJ2-1, the V gene TRBV11-2; no reliable D call. The ends were cut back, 5 bases at V and 7 bases at J, with 18 bases in the middle. This CDR3 has 15 amino acids. CDR1 and CDR2 from the germline V gene are SGHAT and FQNNGV.

This clonotype was seen many times. The chain recombines TRBV19 with TRBJ2-1; no clear D gene. The CDR3 spans 13 residues. Germline V lookup: CDR1 LNHDA, CDR2 SQIVND (reference sequence). V dropped 5 bases and J dropped 1 base, with 6 bases sitting between them. The chain's CDR3 is CASSPQSYNEQFF. Written as DNA, the CDR3 is TGTGCCAGTAGTCCGCAGTCCTACAATGAGCAGTTCTTC.

This chain uses TRBV12-3 or TRBV12-4 with TRBJ1-5; TRBD1 might be the D (6 bases). The CDR3 consists of 16 residues. V lost 2 bases, J lost 9 bases, and 20 bases lay in between. Written as DNA, the CDR3 is TGTGCCAGCAGTTTAACACAGGGTCGGGGGTTTTCGCCCCAGCATTTT. It translates to CASSLTQGRGFSPQHF.

This clonotype came up a few times. CDR3 nucleotides: TGCAGTGCCCAGGACAGGTTGGGTGTTGAGACCCAGTACTTC. This sequence encodes CSAQDRLGVETQYF. The V gene is TRBV20-1, the J gene TRBJ2-5; 7 nucleotides agree with TRBD1. Germline assignment: CDR1 DFQATT and CDR2 SNEGSKA (reference sequence). Unmatched junction bases numbered 12, after V lost 6 bases and J lost 5 bases. This CDR3 comprises 14 residues.

This clonotype has only a few counts. The chain has TRBV9 and TRBJ2-1; a weak D match, TRBD2 (6 bases). The CDR3 has 16 amino acids. Germline values: CDR1 SGDLS, CDR2 YYNGEE. V gave up 0 bases and J gave up 6 bases, with 16 bases separating them. The chain's CDR3 is CASSVGFGRGSNEQFF. DNA for the CDR3: TGTGCCAGCAGCGTAGGGTTCGGGAGAGGTTCCAATGAGCAGTTCTTC.

This clonotype was counted ten times or more. The chain has TRBV20-1 and TRBJ2-5; D gene ambiguous. V lost 6 bases and J lost 1, with 12 bases in between. CDR3 length equals 13 residues. Looked up from germline, CDR1 is DFQATT and CDR2 is SNEGSKA (reference sequence). The CDR3 sequence is CSAPVRGQETQYF. The CDR3 DNA reads as TGCAGTGCCCCTGTACGAGGCCAAGAGACCCAGTACTTC.

This clonotype was seen a handful of times. The chain is built from TRBV5-1 and TRBJ2-3; tentative D call: TRBD1 (5 bases). With 4 bases removed from V and 4 bases from J, the gap between germline ends came to 13 bases. Germline-derived CDR1 and CDR2 are SGHRS and YFSETQ. The CDR3 consists of 14 residues. The CDR3 reads CASSQARGPDTQYF. The DNA of the CDR3 is TGCGCCAGCAGCCAAGCTAGGGGCCCAGATACGCAGTATTTT.

The chain recombines TRBV7-3 with TRBJ2-5; D gene unclear. V lost 2 bases, J lost 5 bases, and 15 bases lay in between. The CDR3 extends over 15 amino acids. Germline loops: CDR1 SGHTA, CDR2 FQGTGA. CDR3 sequence reads: CASSLSVTTRETQYF. The CDR3 nucleotides read TGTGCCAGCAGCTTATCGGTTACCACGCGGGAGACCCAGTACTTC.

The genes are TRBV20-1 and TRBJ2-5; 7 positions agree with TRBD2. Germline CDR1 and CDR2: DFQATT and SNEGSKA (reference sequence). Trimming at V came to 1 base and at J to 1 base, leaving 6 bases not matched to a gene. CDR3 length: 15 residues. This CDR3 reads CSARASGAIQETQYF. DNA of the CDR3: TGCAGTGCTAGAGCCAGCGGGGCCATCCAAGAGACCCAGTACTTC.

The rearrangement joins TRBV5-1 to TRBJ1-2, with TRBD1 matching over 7 bases. Germline assignment: CDR1 SGHRS and CDR2 YFSETQ. The V gene end was trimmed by 0 bases and the J gene end by 7 bases; junction bases not matched to a gene: 9. CDR3 length equals 15 residues. CDR3 protein: CASSLAPDRVAGYTF. DNA of the CDR3: TGCGCCAGCAGCTTGGCTCCCGACAGGGTGGCTGGCTACACCTTC.

The chain has TRBV9 and TRBJ2-3; D gene ambiguous. This CDR3 has 13 amino acids. Germline assignment: CDR1 SGDLS and CDR2 YYNGEE. V was clipped by 1 base and J by 5 bases, with 8 bases between them. CDR3 in DNA: TGTGCCAGCAGCGTAAGATCCGTAGATACGCAGTATTTT. The encoded protein is CASSVRSVDTQYF.

The genes are TRBV27 and TRBJ2-1; 9 bases match TRBD1. The V gene's germline CDR1 is MNHEY and CDR2 SMNVEV (reference sequence). The CDR3 has 16 residues. After removal of 5 bases from V and 4 bases from J, the junction contained 9 bases not matched to a gene. The CDR3 reads CASSLTGDREYNEQFF. CDR3 sequence (DNA): TGTGCCAGCAGTCTCACTGGGGACAGGGAATACAATGAGCAGTTCTTC.

This clonotype came up many times. The chain couples TRBV12-3 or TRBV12-4 to TRBJ1-1; D may be TRBD1 (5 bases). V was pared by 6 bases and J by 1 base, with 15 bases between. This CDR3 has 15 amino acids. CDR3 in amino acids: CASRGPLVANTEAFF. The CDR3 region has the DNA TGTGCCAGCAGGGGACCCCTGGTAGCGAACACTGAAGCTTTCTTT.

This clonotype was counted between two and nine times. V usage is TRBV10-3 and J usage is TRBJ2-7; perhaps TRBD2 as D (6 bases). V shed 8 bases and J shed 5 bases, with 16 bases lying between them. Per the germline V gene, CDR1 is ENHRY and CDR2 is SYGVKD. The CDR3 has 13 residues. CDR3 nucleotide sequence: TGTGCCATCGGCGTCAGGGAGGAAGACGAGCAGTACTTC. Residues: CAIGVREEDEQYF.

This clonotype has more than one count but fewer than ten. This chain uses TRBV21-1 with TRBJ2-7. TRBV21-1 is labeled a pseudogene. This CDR3 has 12 residues. CDR3 in amino acids: CASSKGNYEQYF. CDR3 bases: TGTGCCAGCAGCAAGGGGAACTACGAGCAGTACTTC.

J is TRBJ1-3 and V is TRBV4-2, with D possibly TRBD1 on 6 matching bases. V lost 1 base to trimming and J lost 3 bases, with 25 bases between them. Looked up from germline, CDR1 is LGHNA and CDR2 is YNFKEQ. The CDR3 runs 20 residues. Written as DNA, the CDR3 is TGTGCCAGCAGCCAAGTAAGGGCAGGGGCTCCCTCTGGAATTGGAAACACCATATATTTT. This translates into CASSQVRAGAPSGIGNTIYF.